This T cell receptor (beta chain) is drawn from a study of glioma-infiltrating T cells after dendritic cell vaccination (dated by TCRdb to about 2016). Turning to the overall study: The cohort included some 15 glioblastoma patients drawn from Phase I and II dendritic cell vaccination trials, of whom 9 were newly diagnosed and 6 had recurrent disease. Autologous tumor lysate-pulsed dendritic cell vaccination was administered to the patients between the early 2000s and the early 2010s. The vaccine was prepared from monocyte-derived dendritic cells that were cultured for approximately seven days with IL-4 and GM-CSF and then pulsed overnight with autologous tumor lysate. Three intradermal dendritic cell vaccine injections were administered to patients at biweekly intervals in the arm below the axilla. Deep sequencing of TCR beta CDR3 regions was used to quantify tumor-infiltrating lymphocyte content and compare tumor and blood repertoires in dendritic cell-vaccinated glioblastoma patients. Survival after dendritic cell vaccination was correlated with TCR sequencing metrics, such as TIL content and the overlap between tumor and blood repertoires. General findings and caveats noted by the study authors: TCR clonality showed no direct relationship with survival, which suggests that a diverse polyclonal response may matter. Longer time to progression and overall survival after dendritic cell vaccination were predicted by higher estimated pretreatment TIL content. The three-group TCR overlap response model was characterized as speculative, and prospective validation of the model was stated to be required. The cohort was small and heterogeneous, with few patients having full blood and tumor sets and even fewer initial-recurrent tumor pairs.

To be selected, patients needed enough residual fresh-frozen tumor tissue and more than two years of available survival data. None of the glioblastoma patients carried an isocitrate dehydrogenase mutation, although molecular status otherwise varied. PBMC were collected before vaccination, two weeks after the third vaccination, and at tumor progression if tumor progression occurred. The Qiagen DNeasy Blood extraction Kit was used to extract genomic DNA. The sample holds one count of this clone. Its antigen is currently not known. No per-base quality is available; no much larger clone lies one base away. The CDR3 measures 15 amino acids from cysteine to phenylalanine. Left in the record is the CDR3 DNA by itself, 45 bases read in frame from the first base. CDR1 and CDR2 are read off the germline V gene as SGHDT and YYEEEE. Trimming removed 3 bases from V and 2 bases from J; the gene matches leave 5 bases unexplained.

The immunoSEQ assay amplified TCRB CDR3 regions from around 2.1 micrograms of genomic DNA, or from all available DNA when less than that amount was available. For multiplex PCR, 60 forward primers for TCR V beta segments and 13 reverse primers for J beta segments were used. To estimate reads per starting template, synthetic control templates were spiked into each sample at limiting dilution. Sequencing produced 87 bp reads on the Illumina HiSeq System. The published analysis was carried out like this. To remove PCR and sequencing errors, closely related sequences were merged with a nearest neighbor algorithm. TCR overlap was defined as the percentage of unique tumor TCR beta sequences that were also present in the same patient's peripheral blood. The table was pulled from immuneACCESS by TCRdb, which kept in-frame rearrangements only. Such tables lose some clones; where checked, under half of the loss comes from unresolved V genes, and the rest has no known cause. V and J calls and clone size are those listed in that table; D and trimming were worked out from the DNA. Present in this sample are tens of thousands of clones, roughly 80% of which were seen just once. 2.1% of the sample is held by the ten biggest clonotypes.

The receptor comes from a human donor with glioblastoma. The material was blood, obtained before dendritic cell vaccination. The rearrangement combines TRBV5-6 with TRBJ1-2, with TRBD1 identical over 9 junction bases. Here is the DNA: TGTGCCAGCAGCTCTACCGGGACAGGGAACTATGGCTACACCTTC. This is translated as CASSSTGTGNYGYTF.